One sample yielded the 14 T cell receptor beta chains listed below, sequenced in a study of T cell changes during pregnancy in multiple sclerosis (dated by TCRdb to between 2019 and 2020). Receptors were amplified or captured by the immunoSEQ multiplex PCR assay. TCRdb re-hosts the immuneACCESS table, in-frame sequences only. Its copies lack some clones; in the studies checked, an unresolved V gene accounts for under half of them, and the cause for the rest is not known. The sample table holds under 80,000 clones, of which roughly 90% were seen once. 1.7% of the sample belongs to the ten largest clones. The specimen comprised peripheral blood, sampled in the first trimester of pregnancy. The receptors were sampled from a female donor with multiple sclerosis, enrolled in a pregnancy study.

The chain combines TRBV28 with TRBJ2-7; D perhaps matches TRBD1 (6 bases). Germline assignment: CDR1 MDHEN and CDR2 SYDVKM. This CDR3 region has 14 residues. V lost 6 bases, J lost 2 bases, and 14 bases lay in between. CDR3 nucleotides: TGTGCCAGCAGCATCAGGGGAAATCCCTACGAGCAGTACTTC. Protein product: CASSIRGNPYEQYF.

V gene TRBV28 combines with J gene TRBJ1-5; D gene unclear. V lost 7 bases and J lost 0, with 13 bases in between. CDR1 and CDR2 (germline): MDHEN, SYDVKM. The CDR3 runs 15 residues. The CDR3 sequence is CASTQWANSNQPQHF. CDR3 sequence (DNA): TGTGCCAGCACCCAGTGGGCAAATAGCAATCAGCCCCAGCATTTT.

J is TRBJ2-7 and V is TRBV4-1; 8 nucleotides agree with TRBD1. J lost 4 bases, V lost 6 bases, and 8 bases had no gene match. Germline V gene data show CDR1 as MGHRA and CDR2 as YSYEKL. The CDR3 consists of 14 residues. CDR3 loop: CASSSQGAGYEQYF. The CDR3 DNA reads TGCGCCAGCAGTTCCCAGGGGGCCGGTTACGAGCAGTACTTC.

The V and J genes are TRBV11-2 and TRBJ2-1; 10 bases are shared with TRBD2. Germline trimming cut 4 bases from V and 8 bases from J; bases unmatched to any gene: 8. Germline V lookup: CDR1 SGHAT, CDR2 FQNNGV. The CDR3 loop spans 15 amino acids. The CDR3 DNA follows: TGTGCCAGCAGCTCTAATTTGAGCGGGAGGGATGAGCAGTTCTTC. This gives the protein CASSSNLSGRDEQFF. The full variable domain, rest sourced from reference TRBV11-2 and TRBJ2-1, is EAGVAQSPRYKIIEKRQSVAFWCNPISGHATLYWYQQILGQGPKLLIQFQNNGVVDDSQLPKDRFSAERLKGVDSTLKIQPAKLEDSAVYLCASSSNLSGRDEQFFGPGTRLTVL.

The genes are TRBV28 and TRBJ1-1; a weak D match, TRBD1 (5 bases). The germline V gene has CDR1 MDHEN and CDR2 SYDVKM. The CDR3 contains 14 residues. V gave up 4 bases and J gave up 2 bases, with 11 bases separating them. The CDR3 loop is CASSSRQSNTEAFF. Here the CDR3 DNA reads TGTGCCAGCAGTTCCCGACAGTCAAACACTGAAGCTTTCTTT. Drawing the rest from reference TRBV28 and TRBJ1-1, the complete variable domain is DVKVTQSSRYLVKRTGEKVFLECVQDMDHENMFWYRQDPGLGLRLIYFSYDVKMKEKGDIPEGYSVSREKKERFSLILESASTNQTSMYLCASSSRQSNTEAFFGQGTRLTVV.

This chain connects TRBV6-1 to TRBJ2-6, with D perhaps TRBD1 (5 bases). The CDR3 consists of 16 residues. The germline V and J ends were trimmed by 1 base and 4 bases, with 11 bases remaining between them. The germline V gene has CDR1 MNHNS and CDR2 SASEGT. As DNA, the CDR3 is TGTGCCAGCAGTGAAGGATCAGGGTTAGGGGCCAACGTCCTGACTTTC. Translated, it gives CASSEGSGLGANVLTF.

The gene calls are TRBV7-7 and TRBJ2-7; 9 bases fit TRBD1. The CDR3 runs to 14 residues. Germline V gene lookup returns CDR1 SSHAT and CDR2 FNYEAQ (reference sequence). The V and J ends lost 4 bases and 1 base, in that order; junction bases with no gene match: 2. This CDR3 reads CASSWGQGSYEQYF. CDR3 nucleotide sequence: TGTGCCAGCAGCTGGGGACAGGGATCCTACGAGCAGTACTTC.

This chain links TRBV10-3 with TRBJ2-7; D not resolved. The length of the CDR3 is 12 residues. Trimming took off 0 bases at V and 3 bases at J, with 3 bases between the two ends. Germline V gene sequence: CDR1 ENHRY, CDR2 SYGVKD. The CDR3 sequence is CAISESNYEQYF. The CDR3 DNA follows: TGTGCCATCAGTGAGTCTAACTACGAGCAGTACTTC.

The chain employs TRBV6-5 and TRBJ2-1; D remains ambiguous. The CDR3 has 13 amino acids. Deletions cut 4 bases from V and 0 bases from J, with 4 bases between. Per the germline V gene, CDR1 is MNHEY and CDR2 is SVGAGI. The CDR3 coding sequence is TGTGCCAGCAGTTGGGCCTCCTACAATGAGCAGTTCTTC. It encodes CASSWASYNEQFF.

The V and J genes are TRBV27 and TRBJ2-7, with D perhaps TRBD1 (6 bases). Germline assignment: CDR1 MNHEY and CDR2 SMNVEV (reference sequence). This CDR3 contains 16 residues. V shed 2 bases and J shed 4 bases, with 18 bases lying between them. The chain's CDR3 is CASSLLYPGALYEQYF. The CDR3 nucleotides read TGTGCCAGCAGTTTACTCTACCCAGGGGCCCTATACGAGCAGTACTTC.

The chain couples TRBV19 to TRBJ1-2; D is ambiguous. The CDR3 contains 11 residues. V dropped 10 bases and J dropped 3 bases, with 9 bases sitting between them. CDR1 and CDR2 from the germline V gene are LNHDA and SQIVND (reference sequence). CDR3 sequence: CATEKDYGYTF. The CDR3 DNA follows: TGTGCCACCGAGAAAGACTATGGCTACACCTTC.

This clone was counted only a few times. DNA for the CDR3: TGTGCTAGTGGTTTGGGAGGGGGTGGCTACACCTTC. It codes for CASGLGGGGYTF. This chain joins TRBV12-5 and TRBJ1-2, with D perhaps TRBD1 (6 bases). This CDR3 has 12 amino acids. Trimming pared 1 base from V and 7 bases from J, leaving 7 bases between. Germline V gene lookup returns CDR1 LGHNT and CDR2 FRNRAP.

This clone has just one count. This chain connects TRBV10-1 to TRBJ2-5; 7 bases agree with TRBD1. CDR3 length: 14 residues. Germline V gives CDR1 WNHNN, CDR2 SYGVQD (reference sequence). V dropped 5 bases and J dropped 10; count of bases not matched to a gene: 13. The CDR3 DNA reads TGCGCCAGCAGTTCAGGGGGATCCGTTGGGGGCCAGTACTTC. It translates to CASSSGGSVGGQYF.

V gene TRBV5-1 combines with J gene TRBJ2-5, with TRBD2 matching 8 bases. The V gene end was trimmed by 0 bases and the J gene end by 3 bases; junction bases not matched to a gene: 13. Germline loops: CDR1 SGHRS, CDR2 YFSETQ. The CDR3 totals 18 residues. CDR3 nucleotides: TGCGCCAGCAGCTTGGTGGCGGGAGGCACCATAGGGAAAGAGACCCAGTACTTC. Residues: CASSLVAGGTIGKETQYF.